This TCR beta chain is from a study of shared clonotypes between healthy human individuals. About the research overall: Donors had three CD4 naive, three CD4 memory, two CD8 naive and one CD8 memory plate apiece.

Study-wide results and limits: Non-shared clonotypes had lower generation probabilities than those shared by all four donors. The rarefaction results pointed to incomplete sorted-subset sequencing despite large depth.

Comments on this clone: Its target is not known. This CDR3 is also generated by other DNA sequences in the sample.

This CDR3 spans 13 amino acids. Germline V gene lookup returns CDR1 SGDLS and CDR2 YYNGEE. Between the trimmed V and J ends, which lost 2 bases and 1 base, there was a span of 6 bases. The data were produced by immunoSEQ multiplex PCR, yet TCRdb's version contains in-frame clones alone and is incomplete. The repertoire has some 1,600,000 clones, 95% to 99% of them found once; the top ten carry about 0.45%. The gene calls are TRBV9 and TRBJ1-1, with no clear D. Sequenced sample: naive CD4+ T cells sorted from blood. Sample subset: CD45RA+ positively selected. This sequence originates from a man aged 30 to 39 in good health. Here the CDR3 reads CASSVRPNTEAFF. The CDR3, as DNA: TGTGCCAGCAGCGTCAGGCCGAACACTGAAGCTTTCTTT.